These 27 T cell receptor beta chains originate from one sample sequenced in a study of blood T cell repertoires in COVID-19. Produced via immunoSEQ multiplex PCR; TCRdb's table is partial and in-frame only. The table has about 300,000 clones, approximately 84% seen once; the top ten hold about 4%. Sequencing input: PBMCs or T cells enriched from blood (not recorded which). The receptors here all came from a young man who had recovered from COVID-19.

The chain recombines TRBV10-1 with TRBJ1-1; 7 bases fit TRBD1. Germline V lookup: CDR1 WNHNN, CDR2 SYGVQD (reference sequence). The CDR3 totals 13 residues. Trimming cost V 4 bases and J 5 bases; bases outside gene matches: 4. In DNA, the CDR3 is TGCGCCAGCAGTGTCGGACAGGTTACTGAAGCTTTCTTT. Translated, it gives CASSVGQVTEAFF.

The chain joins TRBV7-2 to TRBJ1-4; D perhaps matches TRBD1 (5 bases). The CDR3 extends over 16 amino acids. Per the germline V gene, CDR1 is SGHTA and CDR2 is FQGNSA. Between the trimmed V and J ends, which lost 5 bases and 4 bases, there was a span of 17 bases. The CDR3 protein is CASSPVFGGDNEKLFF. The CDR3 nucleotides are TGTGCCAGCAGCCCTGTGTTCGGGGGGGATAATGAAAAACTGTTTTTT. The complete variable domain, with remaining parts taken from reference TRBV7-2 and TRBJ1-4, reads GAGVSQSPSNKVTEKGKDVELRCDPISGHTALYWYRQSLGQGLEFLIYFQGNSAPDKSGLPSDRFSAERTGGSVSTLTIQRTQQEDSAVYLCASSPVFGGDNEKLFFGSGTQLSVL.

This clone was counted between two and nine times. The J gene is TRBJ2-1, the V gene TRBV5-4, with 12 bases aligning to TRBD2. Germline CDR1 and CDR2: SGHNT and YYREEE (reference sequence). J was trimmed by 8 bases and V by 4 bases; bases with no gene match: 7. The CDR3 spans 15 residues. The CDR3 DNA sequence: TGTGCCAGCAGCGCCCGGACTAGCGGGACCGATGAGCAGTTCTTC. It codes for CASSARTSGTDEQFF.

This clone showed up just a few times. The chain carries TRBV13 and TRBJ1-1; tentative D call: TRBD1 (5 bases). Looked up from germline, CDR1 is PRHDT and CDR2 is FYEKMQ (reference sequence). Trimming cost V 1 base and J 11 bases, with 8 bases left between them. CDR3 length: 11 residues. The CDR3 is CASSLEGAAFF. In DNA, the CDR3 is TGTGCCAGCAGCTTAGAAGGGGCTGCTTTCTTT.

The CDR3 coding sequence is TGTGCCAGCAGCGTGTTCCCGGGACAGGGGACCGGGGAGCTGTTTTTT. Its translation: CASSVFPGQGTGELFF. This chain joins TRBV9 and TRBJ2-2; 10 bases line up with TRBD1. Germline-derived CDR1 and CDR2 are SGDLS and YYNGEE. The trim removed 2 bases at V and 5 bases at J, leaving 6 bases unmatched. This CDR3 contains 16 residues.

The rearrangement joins TRBV12-3 or TRBV12-4 to TRBJ2-1; D is undetermined. The CDR3 sequence is 13 residues long. Trimming cost V 5 bases and J 6 bases, with 11 bases left between them. The CDR3 is CASSAYQVNEQFF. Here the CDR3 DNA reads TGTGCCAGCAGTGCCTACCAGGTCAATGAGCAGTTCTTC.

This clone is a singleton in its sample. The V and J genes are TRBV20-1 and TRBJ2-5; D unclear. V was trimmed by 4 bases and J by 5 bases, leaving 8 bases between them. CDR3 size: 11 residues. Germline lookup yields CDR1 DFQATT and CDR2 SNEGSKA (reference sequence). CDR3 amino acids: CSATGSETQYF. The CDR3 coding sequence is TGCAGTGCTACAGGATCCGAGACCCAGTACTTC.

The chain combines TRBV15 with TRBJ2-7, with 9 bases that match TRBD1. The trim removed 6 bases at V and 5 bases at J, leaving 14 bases unmatched. Germline V CDR1 and CDR2: LNHNV, YYDKDF (reference sequence). The length of the CDR3 is 16 residues. CDR3 nucleotide sequence: TGTGCCACCAGTCGAGGGACCGGGACAGGGAACCACGAGCAGTACTTC. Translation gives CATSRGTGTGNHEQYF.

The rearrangement joins TRBV6-5 to TRBJ2-7; 8 bases map to TRBD1. V shed 8 bases and J 4 bases; nucleotides not matched to a gene: 13. Germline V gene lookup returns CDR1 MNHEY and CDR2 SVGAGI. The CDR3 length is 15 residues. Here the CDR3 reads CASETGQGLFYEQYF. For the CDR3, the DNA is TGTGCCAGCGAGACCGGACAGGGCTTATTTTACGAGCAGTACTTC.

The V gene is TRBV11-2, the J gene TRBJ2-7; possible D gene TRBD2, 6 bases. CDR3 length equals 14 residues. V lost 10 bases, J lost 2 bases, and 18 bases lay in between. Germline CDR1 is SGHAT and CDR2 is FQNNGV. CDR3 region: CATRRAPATYEQYF. For the CDR3, the DNA is TGTGCCACCCGGAGGGCCCCGGCTACCTACGAGCAGTACTTC. The whole variable domain, remainder taken from reference TRBV11-2 and TRBJ2-7, is EAGVAQSPRYKIIEKRQSVAFWCNPISGHATLYWYQQILGQGPKLLIQFQNNGVVDDSQLPKDRFSAERLKGVDSTLKIQPAKLEDSAVYLCATRRAPATYEQYFGPGTRLTVT.

J is TRBJ1-1 and V is TRBV27, with D hard to call. Germline V CDR1 and CDR2: MNHEY, SMNVEV (reference sequence). The V and J ends lost 0 bases and 1 base respectively, with 6 bases between them. The CDR3 loop spans 14 amino acids. The CDR3 spells CASSLSRRNTEAFF. In nucleotides, the CDR3 is TGTGCCAGCAGTTTATCGAGGAGGAACACTGAAGCTTTCTTT.

In this sample, this clone turned up a few times. The V gene is TRBV18, the J gene TRBJ2-2, with 10 bases lining up with TRBD1. Trimming at V came to 3 bases and at J to 4 bases, leaving 5 bases not matched to a gene. The CDR3 extends over 16 amino acids. Germline values: CDR1 KGHSH, CDR2 LQKENI. In nucleotides, the CDR3 is TGTGCCAGCTCACCGAGACAGGGGGCGAGCACCGGGGAGCTGTTTTTT. It translates to CASSPRQGASTGELFF.

The sample holds one count of this clone. The V call is TRBV13, the J call TRBJ1-2; TRBD1 aligns across 8 bases. This CDR3 has 14 residues. Losses at the gene ends were 0 bases for V and 6 bases for J; bases not matched to a gene: 3. The V gene's germline CDR1 is PRHDT and CDR2 FYEKMQ (reference sequence). CDR3: CASSLGDRDDGYTF. The CDR3 DNA is TGTGCCAGCAGCTTAGGGGACAGGGATGATGGCTACACCTTC. Full variable domain (outside the CDR3, taken from reference TRBV13 and TRBJ1-2): AAGVIQSPRHLIKEKRETATLKCYPIPRHDTVYWYQQGPGQDPQFLISFYEKMQSDKGSIPDRFSAQQFSDYHSELNMSSLELGDSALYFCASSLGDRDDGYTFGSGTRLTVV.

The chain links TRBV29-1 to TRBJ1-1; D call uncertain. With 3 bases removed from V and 0 bases from J, the gap between germline ends came to 8 bases. Germline V lookup: CDR1 SQVTM, CDR2 ANQGSEA. The length of the CDR3 is 13 residues. The CDR3 sequence: CSVESQVNTEAFF. In DNA, the CDR3 is TGCAGCGTTGAGAGTCAGGTGAACACTGAAGCTTTCTTT.

The CDR3 nucleotides are TGCGCCAGCAGCTTGGATCAGGTGGGGAACACTGAAGCTTTCTTT. Translation gives CASSLDQVGNTEAFF. The V and J genes are TRBV5-1 and TRBJ1-1; the D is unclear. The CDR3 is made up of 15 amino acids. From germline, CDR1 is SGHRS and CDR2 YFSETQ. V was pared by 0 bases and J by 1 base, with 10 bases between.

With regard to this clone: The junction differs from germline at one of its ends, possibly a read error. The chain carries TRBV7-7 and TRBJ2-5; 7 nucleotides match TRBD1. Germline V gene sequence: CDR1 SSHAT, CDR2 FNYEAQ (reference sequence). The CDR3 is 13 residues long. The DNA of the CDR3 is TGTGCTAGCAGTTGGGACAGCCAAGAGACCCAGTACTTC. Amino acid sequence: CASSWDSQETQYF.

The CDR3 sequence: CASSQGRTGLSQPQHF. The CDR3 bases are TGTGCCAGCAGCCAAGGTAGGACAGGCTTGAGTCAGCCCCAGCATTTT. J is TRBJ1-5 and V is TRBV3-1 (or the pseudogene TRBV3-2), with 7 bases aligning to TRBD1. V was clipped by 1 base and J by 6 bases; unmatched bases: 9. Germline assignment: CDR1 LGHDT and CDR2 YNNKEL (reference sequence). The CDR3 totals 16 residues.

V is TRBV28 and J is TRBJ1-6; D is ambiguous. Germline V gene sequence: CDR1 MDHEN, CDR2 SYDVKM. This CDR3 spans 14 amino acids. V dropped 7 bases and J dropped 0 bases, with 7 bases sitting between them. CDR3 in amino acids: CASITGSYNSPLHF. CDR3 nucleotide sequence: TGTGCCAGCATTACCGGCTCCTATAATTCACCCCTCCACTTT.

V is TRBV14 and J is TRBJ1-3, with D uncertain. V was clipped by 4 bases and J by 1 base, with 17 bases between them. Germline V CDR1 and CDR2: SGHDN, FVKESK. The CDR3 has 17 residues. CDR3 sequence: CASSLESLRLSGNTIYF. The CDR3 nucleotides read TGTGCCAGCAGCCTCGAAAGTTTGCGCTTATCTGGAAACACCATATATTTT. Using reference TRBV14 and TRBJ1-3 for the parts outside the CDR3, the full variable domain is EAGVTQFPSHSVIEKGQTVTLRCDPISGHDNLYWYRRVMGKEIKFLLHFVKESKQDESGMPNNRFLAERTGGTYSTLKVQPAELEDSGVYFCASSLESLRLSGNTIYFGEGSWLTVV.

CDR3 protein: CASRGLPYEQYF. CDR3 coding DNA: TGTGCCAGCCGCGGACTGCCCTACGAGCAGTACTTC. V usage is TRBV12-3 or TRBV12-4 and J usage is TRBJ2-7; D possibly corresponds to TRBD2 (5 bases). The CDR3 is 12 amino acids. Trimming cost V 8 bases and J 2 bases, with 10 bases left between them.

The V and J genes are TRBV27 and TRBJ2-3, with TRBD1 identical over 7 bases. CDR3 size: 13 residues. Germline V gives CDR1 MNHEY, CDR2 SMNVEV (reference sequence). Trimming removed 6 bases from V and 4 bases from J; junction bases left unmatched: 4. The CDR3 nucleotides are TGTGCCAGCAGACTACAGGGGCCAGATACGCAGTATTTT. The encoded protein is CASRLQGPDTQYF.

The CDR3 DNA sequence: TGCGCCAGCAGCGGACAGGGGGAGGCCTACAATGAGCAGTTCTTC. Translated, it gives CASSGQGEAYNEQFF. The rearrangement joins TRBV4-1 to TRBJ2-1, with 10 bases fitting TRBD1. Germline V gene sequence: CDR1 MGHRA, CDR2 YSYEKL. The CDR3 runs 15 residues. V lost 5 bases and J lost 2; bases outside the gene matches: 3.

In its sample, this clone was seen a few times. The gene calls are TRBV10-3 and TRBJ1-2; TRBD1 matches at 7 bases. This CDR3 spans 14 amino acids. V dropped 4 bases and J dropped 1; count of bases not matched to a gene: 3. CDR1 is ENHRY and CDR2 is SYGVKD in the germline V gene. Here the CDR3 DNA reads TGTGCCATCAGTGCGACAGGGAGTAACTATGGCTACACCTTC. Amino acids: CAISATGSNYGYTF.

V gene TRBV5-5 combines with J gene TRBJ1-5; no reliable D call. Germline CDR1 reads SGHKS; CDR2 reads YYEKEE (reference sequence). The V end lost 0 bases, the J end lost 5 bases, and 9 bases lay between the germline ends. The CDR3 is made up of 14 amino acids. CDR3 sequence: CASSLGAADQPQHF. DNA of the CDR3: TGTGCCAGCAGCTTGGGGGCCGCTGATCAGCCCCAGCATTTT.

The rearrangement uses TRBV12-1 and TRBJ1-2. TRBV12-1 is noted as a pseudogene. CDR3 length: 13 residues. This CDR3 reads CATKRSTLYGYTF. The CDR3, as DNA: TGTGCCACCAAGAGGTCCACCCTTTATGGCTACACCTTC.

The chain uses TRBV6-1 and TRBJ1-6; 7 positions agree with TRBD1. Germline assignment: CDR1 MNHNS and CDR2 SASEGT. The V segment lost 1 base and the J segment 7 bases; nucleotides outside the gene matches: 4. The CDR3 totals 15 residues. The CDR3 protein is CASSEGDRTNSPLHF. The CDR3 DNA is TGTGCCAGCAGTGAAGGGGACAGAACGAATTCACCCCTCCACTTT.

The chain couples TRBV7-9 to TRBJ2-5, with D perhaps matching TRBD2 (5 bases). This CDR3 region has 11 residues. V dropped 6 bases and J dropped 5 bases, with 7 bases sitting between them. Germline V gene data show CDR1 as SEHNR and CDR2 as FQNEAQ (reference sequence). This CDR3 reads CASSWRETQYF. CDR3 bases: TGTGCCAGCAGTTGGAGGGAGACCCAGTACTTC. Full variable domain (rest looked up from reference TRBV7-9 and TRBJ2-5): DTGVSQNPRHKITKRGQNVTFRCDPISEHNRLYWYRQTLGQGPEFLTYFQNEAQLEKSRLLSDRFSAERPKGSFSTLEIQRTEQGDSAMYLCASSWRETQYFGPGTRLLVL.